A selection of T cell receptor beta chains follows, all from one sample in a study of monozygotic twins with inflammatory bowel disease. TCRdb reprocessed the 5' RACE reads; each CDR3 protein has one entry and no DNA is given. This sample's table reports about 380,000 distinct CDR3 sequences. The sequencing input was blood. The origin of the receptors is a human donor with ulcerative colitis or Crohn's disease, or a healthy co-twin of an affected twin (not recorded which). CDR3s include the opening cysteine and the closing phenylalanine or tryptophan. The size field is filled for only some rows; it gives once, few, many or a size class.

size: .
J: TRBJ2-1
V: TRBV20-1
CDR3: CSAREGAGTEYNEQFF

size: .
J: TRBJ2-1
V: TRBV19
CDR3: CATQKTGVDNEQFF

size: .
J: TRBJ2-1
V: TRBV19
CDR3: CASSVLAGVYNEQFF

size: .
J: TRBJ2-5
V: TRBV7-9
CDR3: CASNYPNAGVGETQYF

size: .
J: TRBJ2-4
V: TRBV6-5
CDR3: CASSYSRDRVSGKNIQYF

size: .
J: TRBJ1-1
V: TRBV13
CDR3: CASTITGLPNTEAFF

size: .
J: TRBJ2-1
V: TRBV30
CDR3: CAWSVLRLAGVEQFF

size: .
J: TRBJ2-3
V: TRBV20-1
CDR3: CSASREEAQYF

size: .
J: TRBJ2-5
V: TRBV11-1
CDR3: CASSPLSLAVAQETQYF

size: .
J: TRBJ2-5
V: TRBV5-4
CDR3: CASSQGQKQETQYF

size: .
J: TRBJ1-6
V: TRBV7-9
CDR3: CASSLRDVNSPLHF

size: .
J: TRBJ2-7
V: TRBV5-8
CDR3: CASSLEHYEQYF

size: .
J: TRBJ2-7
V: TRBV2
CDR3: CASRGQGAYEQYF

size: .
J: TRBJ2-5
V: TRBV12-3/TRBV12-4
CDR3: CAGSLYRETQYF

size: .
J: TRBJ2-2
V: TRBV20-1
CDR3: CSAVLTGTGELFF

size: .
J: TRBJ2-7
V: TRBV5-1
CDR3: CASSLAGAPIYEQYF

size: .
J: TRBJ1-1
V: TRBV10-3
CDR3: CAIRRQGLNTEAFF

size: .
J: TRBJ2-3
V: TRBV20-1
CDR3: CSAMLPSGGGGTDTQYF

size: .
J: TRBJ2-5
V: TRBV20-1
CDR3: CSAKPSGNQETQYF

size: .
J: TRBJ2-1
V: TRBV5-1
CDR3: CASSSGDRFYNEQFF

size: .
J: TRBJ1-5
V: TRBV20-1
CDR3: CSAKEGAIGNQPQHF

size: .
J: TRBJ2-2
V: TRBV5-1
CDR3: CASSLDVPGELFF

size: .
J: TRBJ2-7
V: TRBV2
CDR3: CASSEREGLEQYF

size: .
J: TRBJ2-3
V: TRBV29-1
CDR3: CSVNLFSGPTDTQYF

size: .
J: TRBJ2-2
V: TRBV20-1
CDR3: CSVDGPGELFF

size: .
J: TRBJ1-5
V: TRBV5-5
CDR3: CASSLAGTADNQPQHF

size: .
J: TRBJ1-2
V: TRBV4-3
CDR3: CASSQVASGGTYYGYTF

size: medium-sized
J: TRBJ2-5
V: TRBV5-1
CDR3: CASKRWVSETQYF

size: .
J: TRBJ2-1
V: TRBV25-1
CDR3: CASKADRDGYEQFF

size: .
J: TRBJ2-5
V: TRBV5-1
CDR3: CASKEGLIQTQYF

size: .
J: TRBJ1-1
V: TRBV18
CDR3: CASSIRTDNTEAFF

size: .
J: TRBJ1-2
V: TRBV20-1
CDR3: CSAPGTNTGGYTF

size: .
J: TRBJ2-1
V: TRBV7-3
CDR3: CASSLRAAGASNEQFF

size: .
J: TRBJ2-5
V: TRBV5-1
CDR3: CASSFNSGAEETQYF

size: .
J: TRBJ1-5
V: TRBV6-5
CDR3: CASSSGQGRQPQHF

size: .
J: TRBJ2-7
V: TRBV4-3
CDR3: CASSYGTGVGYEQYF

size: .
J: TRBJ2-5
V: TRBV5-1
CDR3: CASSLPSGGAKTQYF

size: .
J: TRBJ2-2
V: TRBV5-1
CDR3: CASSLVQGSDTGELFF

size: .
J: TRBJ2-7
V: TRBV20-1
CDR3: CSAKQGTQTYEQYF

size: .
J: TRBJ2-1
V: TRBV7-8
CDR3: CASSLVPSGGARDEQFF